This T cell receptor (beta chain) was sequenced for a study of T cells after yellow fever vaccination. The wider study: Each low-cell-number fraction was prepared by means of SMART-Seq v4 Ultra Low Input. Findings and limits, study-wide: One caveat is that FACS-sorted repertoires could contain abundant clonotypes contaminating from the bulk population. Once the booster was given, most primary-vaccination clones reappeared, at around 95% for CD4 and roughly 85% for CD8.

TCRdb processed the 5' RACE reads anew with MiXCR; each CDR3 protein has one entry. Of roughly 520,000 distinct CDR3 sequences listed, 20% to 25% are singletons. The CDR3 is made up of 14 amino acids. From germline, CDR1 is ENHRY and CDR2 SYGVKD. Deletions cut 10 bases from V and 5 bases from J, with 21 bases between. This clonotype was counted a few times. Its antigen remains unidentified. The chain uses TRBV10-3 and TRBJ2-7; D possibly corresponds to TRBD2 (5 bases). Source: PBMCs, taken more than 20 days after the first yellow fever vaccination. This sequence originates from a man between 18 and 35 years old who received the YFV17D yellow fever vaccine. The CDR3: CATGGRVGLDEQYF. The DNA of the CDR3 is TGTGCCACAGGAGGACGCGTAGGGCTCGACGAGCAGTACTTC.